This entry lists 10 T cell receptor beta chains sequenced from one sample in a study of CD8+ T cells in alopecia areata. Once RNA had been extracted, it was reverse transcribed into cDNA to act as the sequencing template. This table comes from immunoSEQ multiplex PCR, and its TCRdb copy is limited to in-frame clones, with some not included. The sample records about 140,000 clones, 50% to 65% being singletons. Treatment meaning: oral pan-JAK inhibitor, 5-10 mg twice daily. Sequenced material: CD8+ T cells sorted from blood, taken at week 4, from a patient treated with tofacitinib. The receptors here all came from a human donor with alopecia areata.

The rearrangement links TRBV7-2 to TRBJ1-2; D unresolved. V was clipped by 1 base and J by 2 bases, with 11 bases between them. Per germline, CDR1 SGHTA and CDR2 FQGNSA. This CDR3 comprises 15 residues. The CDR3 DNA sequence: TGTGCCAGCAGCTTAGGGACGCAACTGAACTATGGCTACACCTTC. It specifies CASSLGTQLNYGYTF.

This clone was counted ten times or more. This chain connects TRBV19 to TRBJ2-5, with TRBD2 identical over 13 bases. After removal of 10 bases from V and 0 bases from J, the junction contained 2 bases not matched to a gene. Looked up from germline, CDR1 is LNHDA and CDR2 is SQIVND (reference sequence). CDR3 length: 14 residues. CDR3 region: CATGTSGDQETQYF. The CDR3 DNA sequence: TGTGCCACCGGGACTAGCGGGGACCAAGAGACCCAGTACTTC.

This chain's CDR3 is CASMGLTNTEAFF. The DNA of the CDR3 is TGTGCCAGCATGGGACTTACGAACACTGAAGCTTTCTTT. The chain has TRBV27 and TRBJ1-1; maybe TRBD1 (5 bases). CDR3 length: 13 residues. Trimming left V 7 bases short and J 1 base short, with 10 bases between. Germline V gene lookup returns CDR1 MNHEY and CDR2 SMNVEV (reference sequence).

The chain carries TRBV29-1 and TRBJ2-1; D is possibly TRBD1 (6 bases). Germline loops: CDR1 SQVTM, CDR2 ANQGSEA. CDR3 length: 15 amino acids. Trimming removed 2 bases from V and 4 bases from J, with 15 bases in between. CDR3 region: CSVEWVGADYNEQFF. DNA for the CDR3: TGCAGCGTTGAATGGGTGGGGGCCGATTACAATGAGCAGTTCTTC.

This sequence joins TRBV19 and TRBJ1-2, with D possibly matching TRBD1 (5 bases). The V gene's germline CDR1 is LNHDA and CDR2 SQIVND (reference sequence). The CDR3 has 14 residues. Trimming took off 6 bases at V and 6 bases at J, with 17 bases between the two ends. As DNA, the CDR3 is TGTGCCAGTAGCGACACAGGCTCCCGGGATGGCTACACCTTC. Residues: CASSDTGSRDGYTF.

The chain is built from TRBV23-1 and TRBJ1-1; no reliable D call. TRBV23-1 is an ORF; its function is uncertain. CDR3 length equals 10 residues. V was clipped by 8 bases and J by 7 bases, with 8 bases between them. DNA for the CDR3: TGCGCCAGCTGGCCCAATGAAGCTTTCTTT. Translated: CASWPNEAFF.

This CDR3 is CASSHRAGGHSRTDTQYF. CDR3 bases: TGTGCCAGCAGCCATCGCGCGGGGGGCCATTCTCGCACAGATACGCAGTATTTT. This chain uses TRBV14 with TRBJ2-3, with 8 bases fitting TRBD2. Germline-derived CDR1 and CDR2 are SGHDN and FVKESK. The CDR3 is made up of 18 amino acids. Trimming took 3 bases from V and 1 from J; bases not matched to a gene: 12.

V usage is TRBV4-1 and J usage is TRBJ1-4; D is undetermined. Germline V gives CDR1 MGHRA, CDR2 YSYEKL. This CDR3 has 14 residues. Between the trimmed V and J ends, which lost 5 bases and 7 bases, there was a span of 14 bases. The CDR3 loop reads CASSSRRPLEKLFF. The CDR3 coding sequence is TGCGCCAGCAGCAGCCGGAGGCCTCTTGAAAAACTGTTTTTT.

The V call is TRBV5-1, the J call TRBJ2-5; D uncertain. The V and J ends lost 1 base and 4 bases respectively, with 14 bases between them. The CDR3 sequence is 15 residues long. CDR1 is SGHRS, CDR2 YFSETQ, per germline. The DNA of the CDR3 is TGCGCCAGCAGCTTGCAGGACCCACGAGGAGAGACCCAGTACTTC. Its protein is CASSLQDPRGETQYF.

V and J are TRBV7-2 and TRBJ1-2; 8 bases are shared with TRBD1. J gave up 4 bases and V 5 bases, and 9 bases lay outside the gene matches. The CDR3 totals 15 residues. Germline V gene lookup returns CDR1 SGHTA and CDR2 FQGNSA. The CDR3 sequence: CASSPHGQGSYGYTF. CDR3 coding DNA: TGTGCCAGCAGCCCCCATGGACAGGGTTCCTATGGCTACACCTTC.